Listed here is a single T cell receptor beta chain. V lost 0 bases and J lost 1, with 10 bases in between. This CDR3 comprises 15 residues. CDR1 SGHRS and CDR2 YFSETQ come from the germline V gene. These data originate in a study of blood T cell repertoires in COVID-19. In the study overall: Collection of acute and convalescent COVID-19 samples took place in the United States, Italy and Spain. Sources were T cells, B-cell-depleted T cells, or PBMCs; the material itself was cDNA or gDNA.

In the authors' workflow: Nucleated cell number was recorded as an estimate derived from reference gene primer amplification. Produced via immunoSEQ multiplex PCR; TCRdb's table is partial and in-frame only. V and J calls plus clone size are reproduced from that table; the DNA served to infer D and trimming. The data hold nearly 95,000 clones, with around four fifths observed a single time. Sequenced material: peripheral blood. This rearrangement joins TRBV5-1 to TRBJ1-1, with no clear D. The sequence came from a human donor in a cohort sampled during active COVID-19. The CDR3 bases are TGCGCCAGCAGCTTGGTTGCAGTTTCGAACACTGAAGCTTTCTTT. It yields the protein CASSLVAVSNTEAFF.